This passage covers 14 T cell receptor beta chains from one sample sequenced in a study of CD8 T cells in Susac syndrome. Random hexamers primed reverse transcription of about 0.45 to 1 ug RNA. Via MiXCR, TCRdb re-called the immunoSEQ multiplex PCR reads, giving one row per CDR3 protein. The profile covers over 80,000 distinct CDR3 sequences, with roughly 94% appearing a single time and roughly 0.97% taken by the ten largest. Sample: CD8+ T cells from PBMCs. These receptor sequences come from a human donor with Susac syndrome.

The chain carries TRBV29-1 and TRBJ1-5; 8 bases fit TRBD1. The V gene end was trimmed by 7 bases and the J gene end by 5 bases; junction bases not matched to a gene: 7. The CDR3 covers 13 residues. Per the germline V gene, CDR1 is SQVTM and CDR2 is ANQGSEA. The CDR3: CSDGQGCDQPQHF. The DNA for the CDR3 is TGCAGCGATGGACAGGGCTGTGATCAGCCCCAGCATTTT.

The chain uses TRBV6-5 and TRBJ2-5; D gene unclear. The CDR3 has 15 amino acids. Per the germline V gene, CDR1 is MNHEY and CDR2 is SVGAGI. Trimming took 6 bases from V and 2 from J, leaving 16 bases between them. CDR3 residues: CASSTGLKKQETQYF. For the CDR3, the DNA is TGTGCCAGCAGCACTGGGCTCAAGAAACAAGAGACCCAGTACTTC.

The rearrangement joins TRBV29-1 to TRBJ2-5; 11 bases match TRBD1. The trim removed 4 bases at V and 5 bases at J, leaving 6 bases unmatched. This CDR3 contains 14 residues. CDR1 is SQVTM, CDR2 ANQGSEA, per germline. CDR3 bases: TGCAGCGTTGGAGTGGGACAGGGGGTTGAGACCCAGTACTTC. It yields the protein CSVGVGQGVETQYF.

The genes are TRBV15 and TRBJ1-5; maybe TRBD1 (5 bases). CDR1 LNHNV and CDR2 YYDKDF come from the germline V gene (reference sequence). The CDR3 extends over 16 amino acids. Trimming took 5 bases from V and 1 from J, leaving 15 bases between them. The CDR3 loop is CATSSEQGRSNQPQHF. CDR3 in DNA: TGTGCCACCAGCTCCGAGCAGGGACGCAGCAATCAGCCCCAGCATTTT. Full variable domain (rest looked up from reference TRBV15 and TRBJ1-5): DAMVIQNPRYQVTQFGKPVTLSCSQTLNHNVMYWYQQKSSQAPKLLFHYYDKDFNNEADTPDNFQSRRPNTSFCFLDIRSPGLGDTAMYLCATSSEQGRSNQPQHFGDGTRLSIL.

This CDR3 is CASSEATGGQETQYF. In DNA, the CDR3 is TGTGCCAGCAGTGAAGCGACAGGGGGCCAAGAGACCCAGTACTTC. This chain connects TRBV6-1 to TRBJ2-5; 9 bases match TRBD1. The trim removed 0 bases at V and 1 base at J, leaving 0 bases unmatched. The CDR3 totals 15 residues. Germline CDR1 reads MNHNS; CDR2 reads SASEGT.

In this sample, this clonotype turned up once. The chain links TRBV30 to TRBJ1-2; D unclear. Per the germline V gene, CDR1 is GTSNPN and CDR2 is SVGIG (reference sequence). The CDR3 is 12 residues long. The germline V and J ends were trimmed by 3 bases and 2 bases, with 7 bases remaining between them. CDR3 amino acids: CAWSLINYGYTF. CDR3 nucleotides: TGTGCCTGGAGCCTGATCAACTATGGCTACACCTTC.

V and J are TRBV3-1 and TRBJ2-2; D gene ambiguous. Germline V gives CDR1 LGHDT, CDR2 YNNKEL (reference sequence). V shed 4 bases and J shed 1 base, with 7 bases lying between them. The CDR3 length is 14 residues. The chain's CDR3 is CASSRTQNTGELFF. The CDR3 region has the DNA TGTGCCAGCAGCCGAACACAGAACACCGGGGAGCTGTTTTTT.

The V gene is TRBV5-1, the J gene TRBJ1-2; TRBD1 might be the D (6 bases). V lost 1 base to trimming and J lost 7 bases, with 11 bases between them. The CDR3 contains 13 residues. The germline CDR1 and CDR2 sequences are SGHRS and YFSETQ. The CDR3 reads CASSLSRGSGYTF. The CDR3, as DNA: TGCGCCAGCAGCTTGTCCAGGGGCTCTGGCTACACCTTC.

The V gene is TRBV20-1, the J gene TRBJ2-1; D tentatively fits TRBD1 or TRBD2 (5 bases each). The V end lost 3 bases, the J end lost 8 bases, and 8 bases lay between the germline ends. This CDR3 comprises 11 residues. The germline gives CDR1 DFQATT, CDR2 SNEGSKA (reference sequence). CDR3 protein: CSASWGYEQFF. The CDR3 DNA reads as TGCAGTGCTAGTTGGGGGTATGAGCAGTTCTTC.

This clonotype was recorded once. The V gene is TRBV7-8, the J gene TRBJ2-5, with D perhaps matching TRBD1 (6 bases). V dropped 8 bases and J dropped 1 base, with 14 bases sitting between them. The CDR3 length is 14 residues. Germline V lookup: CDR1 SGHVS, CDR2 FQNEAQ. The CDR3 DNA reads TGTGCCAGCCTCACAGGGTCGGGCCAAGAGACCCAGTACTTC. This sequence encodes CASLTGSGQETQYF.

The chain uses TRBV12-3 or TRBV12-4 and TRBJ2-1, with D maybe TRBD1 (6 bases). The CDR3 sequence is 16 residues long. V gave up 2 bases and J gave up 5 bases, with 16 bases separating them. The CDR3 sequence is CASSLSFGTLNNEQFF. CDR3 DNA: TGTGCCAGCAGTTTAAGTTTCGGGACATTGAACAATGAGCAGTTCTTC.

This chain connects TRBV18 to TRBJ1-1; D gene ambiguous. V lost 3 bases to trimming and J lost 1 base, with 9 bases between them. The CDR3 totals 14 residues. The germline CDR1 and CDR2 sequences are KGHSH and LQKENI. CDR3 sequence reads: CASSPTPGNTEAFF. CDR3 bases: TGTGCCAGCTCACCGACCCCTGGGAACACTGAAGCTTTCTTT.

CDR3 protein: CAISEGETQYF. The CDR3 region has the DNA TGTGCCATCAGTGAAGGGGAGACCCAGTACTTC. V usage is TRBV10-3 and J usage is TRBJ2-5; no clear D. The CDR3 extends over 11 amino acids. Germline CDR1 is ENHRY and CDR2 is SYGVKD. Trimming removed 3 bases at V and 5 bases at J, with 4 bases between.

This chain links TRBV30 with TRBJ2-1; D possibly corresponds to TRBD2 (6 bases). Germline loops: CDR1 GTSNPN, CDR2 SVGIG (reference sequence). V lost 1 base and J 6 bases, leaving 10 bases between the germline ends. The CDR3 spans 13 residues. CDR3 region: CAWSGGTLNEQFF. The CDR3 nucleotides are TGTGCCTGGAGTGGCGGGACGCTCAATGAGCAGTTCTTC.